This T cell receptor (beta chain) was recovered during a study of blood T cell repertoires in COVID-19. Study-wide context: Acute and convalescent COVID-19 specimens originated in the United States, Italy and Spain.

Authors' analysis steps: Nucleated cell number was recorded as an estimate derived from reference gene primer amplification. TCRdb's copy holds only in-frame clones and misses some; the assay was immunoSEQ multiplex PCR. The V and J calls and the clone size are those of that table, but D and trimming were determined from the DNA. The table shows tens of thousands of clones, with about three quarters occurring only once. It was during active infection that Seattle patients were enrolled and then longitudinally followed. Germline CDR1 reads SGHAT; CDR2 reads FQNNGV. V was pared by 2 bases and J by 6 bases, with 5 bases between. CDR3 size: 11 residues.

This chain connects TRBV11-2 to TRBJ2-7; D not certain. The sequence came from a man aged 25-45 years with COVID-19, enrolled during active disease. Input material: peripheral blood. DNA for the CDR3: TGTGCCAGCAGCTTATTCCGCGAGCAGTACTTC. Amino acid sequence: CASSLFREQYF.